These T cell receptor beta chains were read from a single sample in a study of blood T cells in healthy people across ages. TCRdb re-derived calls from the 5' RACE reads in MiXCR, one entry per CDR3 protein. Of 550,000 to 600,000 distinct CDR3 sequences in the sample, 27% are singletons; the top ten hold approximately 18%. Sequenced: blood. The receptors stem from a woman between 65 and 79 years old in good health. The CDR3 runs from the conserved cysteine through the conserved F or W. Each record gives: clone size, V gene, CDR3 protein. Only some rows state a clone size, as once, few, many or a class for expanded clones.

. TRBV7-9 CASSLGQGVGLPFF
few TRBV4-3 CASSQDRALGSGNTIYF
few TRBV25-1 CASSDPVTDTQYF
few TRBV20-1 CSASGVVSSSYYTDTQYF
few TRBV5-1 CASSLSPVSNEKLFF
few TRBV4-3 CASSHAGDSYEQYF
few TRBV5-1 CASSLDRPGELFF
few TRBV7-9 CASSQMDSTEAFF
few TRBV19 CASSTAGTSGLAKNIQYF
. TRBV5-1 CASSKGPSNQPQHF
few TRBV7-6 CASSLIRGGDSPLHF
few TRBV15 CATSGTTYNEQFF
. TRBV9 CASSVASGGGTDTQYF
few TRBV7-8 CASSLVGGVSGNTIYF
. TRBV12-3/TRBV12-4 CASSLSDRGSQPQHF
few TRBV5-1 CASSLSGDWNNEQFF
. TRBV5-1 CASSPATANTGELFF
many TRBV7-2 CASSPSGQANYGYTF
. TRBV28 CASSETGGGETQYF
. TRBV2 CAGRPNYGYTF
. TRBV7-2 CASSLTRLAASNEQFF
. TRBV5-1 CASSRIQSTDTQYF
few TRBV20-1 CNPGLSGANVLTF
. TRBV29-1 CSVRDRRSTDTQYF
. TRBV10-3 CAIRTGDTMNTEAFF
. TRBV5-1 CASSPGLVSTYEQYF
. TRBV30 CASSKGVGDEQYF
many TRBV9 CASSEDNQETQYF
few TRBV20-1 CSASLLAETQYF
. TRBV4-1 CASRWQHQSRVADTQYF
. TRBV14 CASSPEDRTNTEAFF
many TRBV12-3/TRBV12-4 CASSPRTGNTEAFF
. TRBV11-1 CASVDRSLSDEQFF
. TRBV3-1 CASSQVGDEQFF
. TRBV7-9 CASSLYLMGAEAFF
. TRBV11-2 CASSSGTSGQETQYF
. TRBV29-1 CSVFDRGSYVQYF